Given below is one T cell receptor (beta chain) in context. This clone showed up just once. The target of this receptor is not known. Per-base qualities were not stored, and no clone one base away is much larger. The CDR3 runs 15 amino acids, cysteine and phenylalanine included. Only CDR3 DNA is held: 45 bases, read in frame from base 1. The germline V gene supplies CDR1 SGHDT and CDR2 YYEEEE. The V and J ends are trimmed by 4 bases and 5 bases, leaving 18 bases between them. The entry originates in a study of blood T cell repertoires in COVID-19 (TCRdb year 2020). Notes on the research overall: Samples covering the acute and convalescent phases of COVID-19 were provided by collaborators in the United States, Italy and Spain. Where available, HLA class I and class II types were taken from metadata supplied by the sample provider and were not determined by assay-based typing. Samples were obtained from the ongoing ImmuneRACE study (first 160 participants) and from 1,000 to 1,500 subjects provided by 6 global collaborators. The sample metadata nearly always contained a de-identified subject ID, COVID-19 status, age in years and sex. The material from the prospective study consisted of cDNA or gDNA derived from T cells, B-cell-depleted T cells, or PBMCs. The repertoires were made available in a free public database intended to serve as a resource for research on the immune response to SARS-CoV-2. The dataset comprised deeply sampled blood TCRbeta repertoires from subjects exposed to, actively infected with, or recovered from COVID-19.

The immunoSEQ Assay, a bias-controlled multiplex PCR, was used to amplify TCRbeta CDR3 regions from genomic DNA. Per the source publication's procedure: Within the assay, amplification of reference gene primers was used to estimate how many nucleated cells each sample contained. To quantify the absolute abundance of each unique TCRbeta CDR3 rearrangement, sequence reads were collapsed and filtered. For each sample, productive Simpson clonality was calculated as the square root of Simpson's diversity index over productive rearrangements. The source is immuneACCESS, and TCRdb retained only in-frame sequences with V and J called. Part of the clones is not carried over; for the studies checked, unresolved V genes explain less than half of this, and the remainder is unexplained. From that table come the V and J calls and clone size; the DNA was used to work out D and trimming. The sample data list 60,000 to 65,000 clones, and 74% of these were observed just once. The ten top clones hold over 25% of the sample.

Overall study outcomes, separate from this receptor: The amount of clinical and demographic metadata varied by source and participant and was provided uncurated.

Each collaborating institution followed its own protocols to collect whole blood in K2EDTA tubes. For TCRbeta analysis, collaborator samples were shipped as frozen whole blood, as isolated PBMCs, or as DNA extracted from either sample type. This sequence originates from a woman aged 80 or over with acute or convalescent COVID-19. The rearrangement combines TRBV5-6 with TRBJ1-1, with a tentative D gene TRBD1 over 5 matching bases. Sequences were obtained from peripheral blood. This receptor carries the CDR3 CASSQYRWEYTEAFF. Here is the DNA: TGTGCCAGCAGCCAATACAGGTGGGAATATACTGAAGCTTTCTTT.